The 9 T cell receptor beta chains below were found in one sample sequenced in a study of blood T cell repertoires in COVID-19. Some clones are missing from TCRdb's copy, which holds only in-frame ones; the method was immunoSEQ multiplex PCR. The table lists around 140,000 clones, approximately 84% of them singletons. The sequenced sample was peripheral blood. The receptors come from a woman aged 55-70 years with acute or convalescent COVID-19.

Concerning this clone itself: An end of the junction differs from the germline gene, which may be a read error. This rearrangement joins TRBV3-1 (or the pseudogene TRBV3-2) to TRBJ1-1, with D possibly matching TRBD1 (5 bases). The germline V gene has CDR1 LGHDT and CDR2 YNNKEL (reference sequence). The CDR3 is made up of 13 amino acids. CDR3 loop: CASTQGVGGEGLF. In nucleotides, the CDR3 is TGTGCCAGCACCCAGGGAGTGGGAGGCGAAGGACTCTTT.

This clone was seen a single time. The chain is built from TRBV11-3 and TRBJ2-2; 7 positions agree with TRBD2. The ends lost 1 base at V and 5 bases at J; junction bases unmatched: 4. The CDR3 is 15 amino acids. Germline CDR1 and CDR2: SGHNT and YENEEA. The DNA for the CDR3 is TGTGCCAGCAGCTTAGGGCTAGCGGATACCGGGGAGCTGTTTTTT. Translation gives CASSLGLADTGELFF.

This chain uses TRBV28 with TRBJ2-1, with 11 bases that match TRBD2. The germline gives CDR1 MDHEN, CDR2 SYDVKM. This CDR3 comprises 15 residues. V gave up 10 bases and J gave up 9 bases; unmatched junction bases: 14. The CDR3 protein is CATSTSGRKSIEQFF. CDR3 coding DNA: TGTGCCACTAGTACTAGCGGGAGAAAAAGTATTGAGCAGTTCTTC.

This clone was recorded once. The rearrangement links TRBV6-5 to TRBJ1-1, with 9 bases aligning to TRBD1. The CDR3 runs to 13 residues. CDR1 MNHEY and CDR2 SVGAGI come from the germline V gene. After removal of 9 bases from V and 4 bases from J, the junction contained 6 bases not matched to a gene. CDR3 nucleotide sequence: TGTGCCAGTGGTGGACAGGGGATCACTGAAGCTTTCTTT. Its protein product is CASGGQGITEAFF.

This rearrangement joins TRBV7-6 to TRBJ2-5; 10 bases fit TRBD2. The CDR3 is 16 residues long. Germline trimming cut 1 base from V and 4 bases from J; bases unmatched to any gene: 6. CDR1 SGHVS and CDR2 FNYEAQ come from the germline V gene. CDR3 coding DNA: TGTGCCAGCAGCTTAGGGGCGGTAGCGGGAGGAGAGACCCAGTACTTC. The encoded protein is CASSLGAVAGGETQYF.

This chain joins TRBV13 and TRBJ2-7, with 8 positions matching TRBD2. The germline V gene has CDR1 PRHDT and CDR2 FYEKMQ (reference sequence). V lost 2 bases, J lost 4 bases, and 4 bases stayed unmatched. The CDR3 is made up of 14 amino acids. The CDR3 sequence is CASSLPGGVYEQYF. The CDR3 coding sequence is TGTGCCAGCAGCTTACCCGGGGGGGTGTACGAGCAGTACTTC.

This clone was detected only a few times. The chain combines TRBV7-2 with TRBJ2-7; 7 bases match TRBD1. In germline, CDR1 is SGHTA, CDR2 FQGNSA. This CDR3 comprises 14 residues. V was clipped by 4 bases and J by 6 bases; unmatched bases: 9. CDR3 sequence reads: CASSSTGAGAEQYF. CDR3 in DNA: TGTGCCAGCAGCTCAACAGGGGCCGGTGCCGAGCAGTACTTC.

This sequence joins TRBV19 and TRBJ1-1, with D maybe TRBD1 (6 bases). The CDR3 is made up of 17 amino acids. Per germline, CDR1 LNHDA and CDR2 SQIVND (reference sequence). Deletions cut 2 bases from V and 4 bases from J, with 20 bases between. CDR3 sequence (DNA): TGTGCCAGTAGTATAAAACGGCCCAGGGGATCTGGCACTGAAGCTTTCTTT. Its translation is CASSIKRPRGSGTEAFF.

The chain combines TRBV28 with TRBJ2-5; TRBD2 might be the D (6 bases). The CDR3 extends over 14 amino acids. Looked up from germline, CDR1 is MDHEN and CDR2 is SYDVKM. The V end lost 6 bases, the J end lost 5 bases, and 16 bases lay between the germline ends. The CDR3 sequence is CASRLGGAGETQYF. For the CDR3, the DNA is TGTGCCAGCAGACTAGGAGGGGCAGGGGAGACCCAGTACTTC.